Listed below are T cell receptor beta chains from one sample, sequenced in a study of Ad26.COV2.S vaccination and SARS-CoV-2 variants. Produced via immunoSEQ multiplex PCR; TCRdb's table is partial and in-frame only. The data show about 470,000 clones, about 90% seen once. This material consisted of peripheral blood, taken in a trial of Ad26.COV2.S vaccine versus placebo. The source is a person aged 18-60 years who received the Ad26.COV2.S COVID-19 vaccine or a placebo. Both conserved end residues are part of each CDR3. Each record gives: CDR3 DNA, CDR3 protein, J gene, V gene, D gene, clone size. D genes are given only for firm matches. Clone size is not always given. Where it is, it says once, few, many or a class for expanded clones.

CDR3 DNA: TGTGCCAGTACCCCGGGACTCAGCCACAATGAGCAGTTCTTC; CDR3 protein: CASTPGLSHNEQFF; J gene: TRBJ2-1; V gene: TRBV19; D gene: -; clone size: -
CDR3 DNA: TGTGCCAGCAGCCAGACTAGCGGGAGGGTTTATGAGCAGTTCTTC; CDR3 protein: CASSQTSGRVYEQFF; J gene: TRBJ2-1; V gene: TRBV7-9; D gene: TRBD2; clone size: -
CDR3 DNA: TGTGCCAGCAGCCGGGTGGAATGGCTCCGCTATGGCTACACCTTC; CDR3 protein: CASSRVEWLRYGYTF; J gene: TRBJ1-2; V gene: TRBV7-9; D gene: -; clone size: -
CDR3 DNA: TGTGCCAGCAGTGACTCGAGGAACGGGGTAACCGGGACAAGGGGCTACGAGCAGTACTTC; CDR3 protein: CASSDSRNGVTGTRGYEQYF; J gene: TRBJ2-7; V gene: TRBV6-4; D gene: -; clone size: -
CDR3 DNA: TGCGCCAGCAGCTTGGGGGGGACTAGCGCTCGAAGGAGAGGGTACGAGCAGTTCTTC; CDR3 protein: CASSLGGTSARRRGYEQFF; J gene: TRBJ2-1; V gene: TRBV5-1; D gene: TRBD2; clone size: -
CDR3 DNA: TGTGCCAGCAGTTTCCTGGGGACTAGAAGGTCGGGAGATACGCAGTATTTT; CDR3 protein: CASSFLGTRRSGDTQYF; J gene: TRBJ2-3; V gene: TRBV27; D gene: TRBD2; clone size: once
CDR3 DNA: TGTGCCAGCAGCCTGAGTCCAGTCCAAGAGACCCAGTACTTC; CDR3 protein: CASSLSPVQETQYF; J gene: TRBJ2-5; V gene: TRBV7-9; D gene: -; clone size: -
CDR3 DNA: TGTGCCAGCAGTTTAACCGGGGATGAGCAGTTCTTC; CDR3 protein: CASSLTGDEQFF; J gene: TRBJ2-1; V gene: TRBV28; D gene: -; clone size: once
CDR3 DNA: TGTGCCAGCAGCAAAGGCGCGCTAGCCCCACACAATGAGCAGTTCTTC; CDR3 protein: CASSKGALAPHNEQFF; J gene: TRBJ2-1; V gene: TRBV21-1; D gene: -; clone size: -
CDR3 DNA: TGCGCCAGCAGCCAGGACAGGGCTGGGTACGAGCAGTACTTC; CDR3 protein: CASSQDRAGYEQYF; J gene: TRBJ2-7; V gene: TRBV5-1; D gene: TRBD1; clone size: -
CDR3 DNA: TGTGCCAGCAGCTTATACAAGGGGCGGGGGACTGAAGCTTTCTTT; CDR3 protein: CASSLYKGRGTEAFF; J gene: TRBJ1-1; V gene: TRBV7-2; D gene: -; clone size: once
CDR3 DNA: TGTGCCAGTAGTATATCTGAAACGGGCGAGCAGTACTTC; CDR3 protein: CASSISETGEQYF; J gene: TRBJ2-7; V gene: TRBV19; D gene: -; clone size: -
CDR3 DNA: TGTGCCAGCAGCTCTCTCGGGGGGAATGAGCAGTTCTTC; CDR3 protein: CASSSLGGNEQFF; J gene: TRBJ2-1; V gene: TRBV7-2; D gene: TRBD2; clone size: -
CDR3 DNA: TGTGCCAGCAGCCCTACTGACACGCCAACTAATGAAAAACTGTTTTTT; CDR3 protein: CASSPTDTPTNEKLFF; J gene: TRBJ1-4; V gene: TRBV11-2; D gene: -; clone size: once
CDR3 DNA: TGTGCCAGCAGTGAAGCGAATCCCGGCAGACTCACAGATACGCAGTATTTT; CDR3 protein: CASSEANPGRLTDTQYF; J gene: TRBJ2-3; V gene: TRBV2; D gene: -; clone size: -
CDR3 DNA: TGCAGTGCCCTAAGCGGCTACACCTTC; CDR3 protein: CSALSGYTF; J gene: TRBJ1-2; V gene: TRBV20-1; D gene: -; clone size: -
CDR3 DNA: TGTGCCAGCAGTTCTAGCGGGAGGGCTGTTAATGAGCAGTTCTTC; CDR3 protein: CASSSSGRAVNEQFF; J gene: TRBJ2-1; V gene: TRBV2; D gene: TRBD2; clone size: -
CDR3 DNA: TGTGCCAGTAGTAACGGACTAGGGACCTTAGAGACCCAGTACTTC; CDR3 protein: CASSNGLGTLETQYF; J gene: TRBJ2-5; V gene: TRBV19; D gene: TRBD2; clone size: -
CDR3 DNA: TGTGCCTGGAGTTCACCGACTACTAGCACAGATACGCAGTATTTT; CDR3 protein: CAWSSPTTSTDTQYF; J gene: TRBJ2-3; V gene: TRBV30; D gene: -; clone size: -
CDR3 DNA: TGTGCCAGCAGCTTAGCGCTGGGACACTACAATGAGCAGTTCTTC; CDR3 protein: CASSLALGHYNEQFF; J gene: TRBJ2-1; V gene: TRBV7-2; D gene: -; clone size: -
CDR3 DNA: TGTGCCAGCAGCCCCCGGGGGTTCCCGGAGGCCGGGGAGCTGTTTTTT; CDR3 protein: CASSPRGFPEAGELFF; J gene: TRBJ2-2; V gene: TRBV3-1/TRBV3-2; D gene: -; clone size: -
CDR3 DNA: TGTGCCAGCAGTTACCCACAGCCCCAGCATTTT; CDR3 protein: CASSYPQPQHF; J gene: TRBJ1-5; V gene: TRBV6-2/TRBV6-3; D gene: -; clone size: -
CDR3 DNA: TGTGCCATCAGTTCAACTAGTCCCTTACTTGCAGATACGCAGTATTTT; CDR3 protein: CAISSTSPLLADTQYF; J gene: TRBJ2-3; V gene: TRBV10-3; D gene: -; clone size: once
CDR3 DNA: TGTGCCAGCAGTTACTCGAAGGGGATGGGAGGCAGCACAGATACGCAGTATTTT; CDR3 protein: CASSYSKGMGGSTDTQYF; J gene: TRBJ2-3; V gene: TRBV6-2/TRBV6-3; D gene: -; clone size: -
CDR3 DNA: TGTGCCAGCAGCCGGACTAGCGGGGTCACAGATACGCAGTATTTT; CDR3 protein: CASSRTSGVTDTQYF; J gene: TRBJ2-3; V gene: TRBV28; D gene: TRBD2; clone size: -
CDR3 DNA: TGTGCCAGCAGGGTTGGCCAGGGGTATTCACCCCTCCACTTT; CDR3 protein: CASRVGQGYSPLHF; J gene: TRBJ1-6; V gene: TRBV3-1/TRBV3-2; D gene: -; clone size: -
CDR3 DNA: TGTGCCAGCAGTGTCAGGGTAGGGTCACCCCTCCACTTT; CDR3 protein: CASSVRVGSPLHF; J gene: TRBJ1-6; V gene: TRBV28; D gene: -; clone size: few
CDR3 DNA: TGTGCCAACAGTGAAGGGCCGACAATTAATCAGCCCCAGCATTTT; CDR3 protein: CANSEGPTINQPQHF; J gene: TRBJ1-5; V gene: TRBV2; D gene: -; clone size: -
CDR3 DNA: TGTGCCAGCAGCTTAGCGCTCTTGGGATCCCCGTCCTACGAGCAGTACTTC; CDR3 protein: CASSLALLGSPSYEQYF; J gene: TRBJ2-7; V gene: TRBV7-8; D gene: -; clone size: -
CDR3 DNA: TGTGCCAGCAAATGGGCAAATCAGCCCCAGCATTTT; CDR3 protein: CASKWANQPQHF; J gene: TRBJ1-5; V gene: TRBV12-3/TRBV12-4; D gene: -; clone size: -
CDR3 DNA: TGTGCCAGCAGCTCGCCTACTAGCGGGAGGACCAAAAACATTCAGTACTTC; CDR3 protein: CASSSPTSGRTKNIQYF; J gene: TRBJ2-4; V gene: TRBV11-2; D gene: TRBD2; clone size: -
CDR3 DNA: TGCAGCGTTTCAGGGGCAAATTCGAACACTGAAGCTTTCTTT; CDR3 protein: CSVSGANSNTEAFF; J gene: TRBJ1-1; V gene: TRBV29-1; D gene: -; clone size: -
CDR3 DNA: TGTGCCAGCAGGGGCCTGGTCGGGCGGGAGACCCAGTACTTC; CDR3 protein: CASRGLVGRETQYF; J gene: TRBJ2-5; V gene: TRBV6-5; D gene: -; clone size: -
CDR3 DNA: TGTGCCAGCAGCTTTACGGGGGGCGCGAAGACTGAAGCTTTCTTT; CDR3 protein: CASSFTGGAKTEAFF; J gene: TRBJ1-1; V gene: TRBV5-4; D gene: -; clone size: -
CDR3 DNA: TGTGCCAGCTCAGGCGGGACATTTAGCTCCTACGAGCAGTACTTC; CDR3 protein: CASSGGTFSSYEQYF; J gene: TRBJ2-7; V gene: TRBV18; D gene: -; clone size: -